This T cell receptor beta chain was captured by sequencing in a study of vaccination effects on CD4 cells after COVID-19 (dated by TCRdb to between 2021 and 2022). Looking at the study overall: Participants received two doses of either the BNT162b2 or the mRNA-1273 mRNA SARS-CoV-2 vaccine. The study compared SARS-CoV-2 spike-specific CD4+ TCR repertoires before and after mRNA vaccination in COVID-19 convalescent patients and infection-naive vaccine recipients. Pre-vaccine samples were drawn from a couple of convalescent patients 16 days and one week before the first dose, at 142 and 148 days after COVID-19 diagnosis. The Oncomine TCR Beta short-read assay on an Illumina iSeq 100 was used to sequence cultures from other donors in the study. The full study included approximately nine COVID-19 convalescent patients and several SARS-CoV-2-naive healthy vaccine recipients.

In the ViraFEST assay, PBMC were stimulated with viral peptide pools, and TCR sequencing was then used to find antigen-specific CD4+ T cell clonotypes based on their expansion. After around 10 days of culture, CD4+ T cells were isolated with the EasySep CD4+ T cell isolation kit. PCR-confirmed SARS-CoV-2 infection had occurred in convalescent patients between March and December 2020, before the Alpha, Beta and Delta variants emerged in the United States. Each well held more than 1.5 million PBMC cultured in IMDM containing around 5% human AB serum, roughly 9.9 IU/ml IL-2 and gentamicin, along with around 11 ug/ml peptides. On days 3 and 7, half of the culture medium was replaced with fresh IL-2-containing medium. Unless noted otherwise, every peptide stimulation condition was grown in triplicate wells. PBMC were separated from whole blood using Ficoll-Paque Plus gradient centrifugation and were then either cryopreserved at -140C or used fresh. The QIAamp micro DNA kit was used to extract genomic DNA from the cultured CD4+ T cells.

Libraries came from the immunoSEQ multiplex PCR assay. DNA from the cultured and isolated CD4+ T cells underwent TCR beta CDR3 sequencing. Processing in the source paper ran as follows. Non-productive TCR sequences were removed, reads were trimmed to the CDR3 region, and CDR3s of at least 7 amino acids were retained. Antigen-specific clonotypes were identified using the MANAFEST web app by comparison of expansion in peptide wells against reference cultures. Positive clones required FDR<0.05 expansion versus reference and all other wells, odds ratio above 5, and frequency above 0.1% in two replicate wells. A clonotype was defined as cross-reactive if the clonotype was significantly expanded both in SARS-CoV-2 spike wells and in at least one common cold coronavirus spike condition. CDR3 similarity was assessed by Levenshtein distance with the stringdist R package, and unrooted trees were built with ape in R 3.6.1. The source is immuneACCESS, and TCRdb retained only in-frame sequences with V and J called. Part of the clones is not carried over; for the studies checked, unresolved V genes explain less than half of this, and the remainder is unexplained. V and J calls and clone size are copied from that table; D and trimming were computed from the DNA. The sample yields approximately 29,000 clones; 72% were counted once. Together, the top ten hold 25% to 30% of the sample.

What the work shows at the level of the full study, not this receptor alone: For convalescent patients, new clones induced by the vaccine made up most of the post-vaccine spike-reactive repertoire, and these new clones were largely distinct from the clones induced by infection. Both infection-induced and vaccine-induced clones contracted markedly at late post-vaccination timepoints, which is consistent with waning T cell responses. Limitations of the study were the small number of convalescent patients and the absence of early post-infection timepoints.

Turning to this clone: Its target antigen remains unknown. No much larger clone is present one base from it, and per-base qualities are unavailable.

Counted from cysteine to phenylalanine, this CDR3 has 12 amino acids. Just the 36-base CDR3 DNA is kept, in frame starting at base 1. Between the V and J ends, shortened by 7 bases and 4 bases respectively, the junction contains 13 bases. CDR1 and CDR2 were assigned from the germline V gene as SQVTM and ANQGSEA. The sequenced sample was CD4+ T cells from PBMCs cultured with a peptide pool, obtained before COVID-19 vaccination. This sequence originates from a human donor who had a prior SARS-CoV-2 infection. The V gene is TRBV29-1 and the J gene is TRBJ1-1; the D segment cannot be called with confidence. The DNA sequence is given as TGCAGCGCCCAGAGAACGGGCACTGAAGCTTTCTTT. Protein translation: CSAQRTGTEAFF.